The sequence of this T cell receptor beta chain was determined in a study of shared clonotypes between healthy human individuals. Concerning this clone itself: What it binds is unknown.

Broader study findings: Clonotype sharing across donors was expected to vary with sequencing depth.

The donor cohort consisted entirely of Caucasian adults residing in Nashville, Tennessee. This CDR3 comprises 12 residues. Trimming shortened V by 3 bases and J by 9 bases, and 12 bases separated the two germline ends. The germline CDR1 and CDR2 sequences are KGHSH and LQKENI. Assay runs were performed at deep level. Sorted subsets were amplified in replicate PCRs using 150 to 250 ng DNA, 30,000 to 35,000 T cell genomes. Measured with immunoSEQ multiplex PCR; TCRdb has only the in-frame clones, and not every one. This table has 2 million to 2.5 million clones, over 90% appearing once. Material for sequencing was naive CD4+ T cells from PBMCs. Regarding subset: CD45RA+ positively selected. The receptor was derived from a man aged 18 to 35 in good health. Some clones in this sample may be carry-over from other donors' samples. This chain uses TRBV18 with TRBJ2-7, with D perhaps assigned TRBD1 or TRBD2 (5 bases each). The CDR3 region has the DNA TGTGCCAGCTCACCCCGGGACCTGGTGCAGTACTTC. Residues: CASSPRDLVQYF.